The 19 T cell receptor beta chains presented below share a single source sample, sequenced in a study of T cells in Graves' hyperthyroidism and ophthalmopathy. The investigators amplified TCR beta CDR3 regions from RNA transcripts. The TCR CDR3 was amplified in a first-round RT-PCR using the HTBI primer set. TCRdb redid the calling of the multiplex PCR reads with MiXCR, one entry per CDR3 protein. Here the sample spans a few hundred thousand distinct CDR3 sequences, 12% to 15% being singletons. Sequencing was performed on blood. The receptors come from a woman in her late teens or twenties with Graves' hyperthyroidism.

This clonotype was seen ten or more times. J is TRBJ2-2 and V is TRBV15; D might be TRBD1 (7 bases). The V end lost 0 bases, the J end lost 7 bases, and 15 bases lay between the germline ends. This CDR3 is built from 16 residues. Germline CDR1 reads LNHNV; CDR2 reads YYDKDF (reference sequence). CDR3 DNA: TGTGCCACCAGCAGAGATCAGGGGGACGGGGGCGGGGAGCTGTTTTTT. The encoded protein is CATSRDQGDGGGELFF.

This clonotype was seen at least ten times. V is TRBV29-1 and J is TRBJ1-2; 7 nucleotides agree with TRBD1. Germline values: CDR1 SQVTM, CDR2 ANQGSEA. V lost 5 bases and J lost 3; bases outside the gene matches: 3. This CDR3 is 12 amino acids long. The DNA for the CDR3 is TGCAGCGTTCGTACAGGGGACTATGGCTACACCTTC. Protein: CSVRTGDYGYTF.

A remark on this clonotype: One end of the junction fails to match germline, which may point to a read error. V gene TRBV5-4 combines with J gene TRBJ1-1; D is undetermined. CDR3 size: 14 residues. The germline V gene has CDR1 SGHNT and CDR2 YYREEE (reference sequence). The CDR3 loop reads CASSLEARNAEAFF. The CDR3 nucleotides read TGTGCCAGCAGCTTGGAGGCGAGGAACGCTGAAGCTTTCTTT.

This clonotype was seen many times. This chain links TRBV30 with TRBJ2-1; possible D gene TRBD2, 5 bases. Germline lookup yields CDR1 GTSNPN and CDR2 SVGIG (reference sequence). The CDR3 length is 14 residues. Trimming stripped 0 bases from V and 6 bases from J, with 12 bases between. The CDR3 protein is CAWSVGRTVNEQFF. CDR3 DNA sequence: TGTGCCTGGAGTGTAGGCAGGACTGTCAATGAGCAGTTCTTC. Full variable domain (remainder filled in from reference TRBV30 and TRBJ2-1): SQTIHQWPATLVQPVGSPLSLECTVEGTSNPNLYWYRQAAGRGLQLLFYSVGIGQISSEVPQNLSASRPQDRQFILSSKKLLLSDSGFYLCAWSVGRTVNEQFFGPGTRLTVL.

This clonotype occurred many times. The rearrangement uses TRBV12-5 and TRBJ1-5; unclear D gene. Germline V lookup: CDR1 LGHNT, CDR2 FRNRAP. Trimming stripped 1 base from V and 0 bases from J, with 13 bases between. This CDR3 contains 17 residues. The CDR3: CASGLDPFLYSNQPQHF. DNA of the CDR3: TGTGCTAGTGGTTTGGATCCTTTCTTATATAGCAATCAGCCCCAGCATTTT.

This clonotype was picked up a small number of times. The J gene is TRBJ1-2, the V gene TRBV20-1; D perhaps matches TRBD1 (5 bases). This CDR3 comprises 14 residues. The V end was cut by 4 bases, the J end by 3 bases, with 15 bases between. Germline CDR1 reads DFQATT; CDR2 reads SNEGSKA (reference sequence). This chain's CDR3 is CSAIPYRRDYGYTF. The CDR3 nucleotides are TGCAGTGCTATCCCGTACAGGCGAGACTATGGCTACACCTTC.

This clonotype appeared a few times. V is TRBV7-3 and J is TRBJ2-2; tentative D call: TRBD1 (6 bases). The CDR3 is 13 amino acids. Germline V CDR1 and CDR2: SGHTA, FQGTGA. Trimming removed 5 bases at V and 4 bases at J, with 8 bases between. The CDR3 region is CASSRTVTGELFF. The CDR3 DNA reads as TGTGCCAGCAGCAGGACAGTCACCGGGGAGCTGTTTTTT.

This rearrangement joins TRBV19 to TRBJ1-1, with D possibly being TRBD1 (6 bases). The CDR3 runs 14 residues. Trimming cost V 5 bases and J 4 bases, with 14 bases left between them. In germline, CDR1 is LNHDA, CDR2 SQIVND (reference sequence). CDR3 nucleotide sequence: TGTGCCAGTAGTCCGGGACAATCGGGCACTGAAGCTTTCTTT. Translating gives CASSPGQSGTEAFF.

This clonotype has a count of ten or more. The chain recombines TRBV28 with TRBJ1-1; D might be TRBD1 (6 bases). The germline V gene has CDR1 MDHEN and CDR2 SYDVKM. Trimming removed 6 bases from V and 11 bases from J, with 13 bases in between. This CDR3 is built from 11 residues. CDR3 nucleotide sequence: TGTGCCAGCAGCCCACAGGGCAGGGCTTTCTTT. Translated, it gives CASSPQGRAFF. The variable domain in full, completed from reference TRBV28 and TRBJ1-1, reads DVKVTQSSRYLVKRTGEKVFLECVQDMDHENMFWYRQDPGLGLRLIYFSYDVKMKEKGDIPEGYSVSREKKERFSLILESASTNQTSMYLCASSPQGRAFFGQGTRLTVV.

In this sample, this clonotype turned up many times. The CDR3 region has the DNA TGTGCCAGCACCCAGGGGAATGGCTACACCTTC. Translated: CASTQGNGYTF. This chain uses TRBV2 with TRBJ1-2; D is perhaps TRBD1 (6 bases). The germline V gene encodes CDR1 SNHLY and CDR2 FYNNEI. The CDR3 is 11 amino acids. V was cut by 7 bases and J by 6 bases, with 9 bases left in between.

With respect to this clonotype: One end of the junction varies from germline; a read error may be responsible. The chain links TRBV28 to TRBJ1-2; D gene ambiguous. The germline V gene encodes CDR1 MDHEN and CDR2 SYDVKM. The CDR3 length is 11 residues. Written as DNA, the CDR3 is TGTGCCAGCGGGGATATCTATGGCTACACCTTT. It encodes CASGDIYGYTF.

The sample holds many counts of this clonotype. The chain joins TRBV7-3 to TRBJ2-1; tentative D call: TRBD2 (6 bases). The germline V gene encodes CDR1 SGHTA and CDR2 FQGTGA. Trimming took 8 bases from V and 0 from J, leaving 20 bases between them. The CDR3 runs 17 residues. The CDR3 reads CASAISGDQSSYNEQFF. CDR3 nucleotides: TGTGCCAGCGCTATTAGCGGCGATCAGAGCTCCTACAATGAGCAGTTCTTC.

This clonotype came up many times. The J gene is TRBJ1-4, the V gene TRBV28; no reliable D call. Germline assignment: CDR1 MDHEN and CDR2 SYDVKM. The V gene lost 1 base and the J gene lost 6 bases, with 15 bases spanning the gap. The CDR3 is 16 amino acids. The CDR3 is CASSLSLQLPDEKLFF. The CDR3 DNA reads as TGTGCCAGCAGTTTATCCCTCCAGCTACCGGATGAAAAACTGTTTTTT.

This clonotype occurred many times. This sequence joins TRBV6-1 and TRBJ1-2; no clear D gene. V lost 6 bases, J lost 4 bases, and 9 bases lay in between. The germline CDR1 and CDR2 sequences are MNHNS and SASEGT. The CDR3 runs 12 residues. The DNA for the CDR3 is TGTGCCAGCAGGAACGCCAGCTATGGCTACACCTTC. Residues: CASRNASYGYTF.

In DNA form, the CDR3 reads TGTGCCATCAGCTTAATCGAAGTTAATCAGCCCCAGCATTTT. As protein: CAISLIEVNQPQHF. V gene TRBV10-3 combines with J gene TRBJ1-5; no reliable D call. This CDR3 comprises 14 residues. V was clipped by 6 bases and J by 4 bases, with 13 bases between them. The V gene's germline CDR1 is ENHRY and CDR2 SYGVKD.

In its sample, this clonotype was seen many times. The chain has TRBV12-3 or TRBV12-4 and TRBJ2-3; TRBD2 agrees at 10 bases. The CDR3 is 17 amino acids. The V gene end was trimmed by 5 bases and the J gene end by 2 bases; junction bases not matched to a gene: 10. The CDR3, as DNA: TGTGCCAGCAGTCTAGGGACTAGCGCCAGTGTCACAGATACGCAGTATTTT. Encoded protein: CASSLGTSASVTDTQYF.

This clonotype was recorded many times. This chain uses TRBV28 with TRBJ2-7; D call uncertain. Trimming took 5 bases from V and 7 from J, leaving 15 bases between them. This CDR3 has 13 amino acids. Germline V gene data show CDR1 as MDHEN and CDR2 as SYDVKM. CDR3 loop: CASSQDRRAEQYF. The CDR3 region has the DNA TGTGCCAGCAGTCAGGACCGCCGGGCAGAGCAGTACTTC.

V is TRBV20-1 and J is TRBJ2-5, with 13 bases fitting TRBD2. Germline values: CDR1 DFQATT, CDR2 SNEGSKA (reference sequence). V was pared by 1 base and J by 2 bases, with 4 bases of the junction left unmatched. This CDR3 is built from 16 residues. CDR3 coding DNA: TGCAGTGCTAGAGCCGGGACTAGCGGGGATCAAGAGACCCAGTACTTC. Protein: CSARAGTSGDQETQYF.

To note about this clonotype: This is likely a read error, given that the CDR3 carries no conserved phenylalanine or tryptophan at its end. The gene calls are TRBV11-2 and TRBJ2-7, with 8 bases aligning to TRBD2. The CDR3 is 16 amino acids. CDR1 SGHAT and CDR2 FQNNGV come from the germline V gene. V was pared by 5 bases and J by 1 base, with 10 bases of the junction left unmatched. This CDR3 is CASSQDGGDSSYEQYL. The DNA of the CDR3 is TGTGCCAGCAGCCAAGACGGGGGGGACTCATCCTACGAGCAGTACCTC.